This TCR beta chain derives from a study of CD8+ T cells in alopecia areata. Study results and limitations: Across lesional scalp, and particularly alopecia totalis/universalis, clonality surpassed that of normal scalp.

As to this clone: The antigen is unknown.

In each case, RNA was isolated and then reverse transcribed into cDNA as the sequencing template. Generated by immunoSEQ multiplex PCR, the TCRdb table keeps only in-frame clones and is missing some. The data show about 150,000 clones, 45% to 55% seen once. Collected material from alopecia areata patients comprised lesional scalp punch biopsies and peripheral blood. The specimen was CD8+ T cells sorted from blood, collected at week 0. The TCR comes from a human donor with alopecia areata.

CDR3 in amino acids: CASSVSSRGSNTGELFF. In DNA, the CDR3 is TGTGCCAGCAGCGTATCTTCCAGGGGTTCGAACACCGGGGAGCTGTTTTTT. The V call is TRBV9, the J call TRBJ2-2; a weak D match, TRBD1 (6 bases). Trimming stripped 1 base from V and 0 bases from J, with 13 bases between. The CDR3 runs 17 residues. Germline V gene sequence: CDR1 SGDLS, CDR2 YYNGEE.